A selection of T cell receptor beta chains follows, all from one sample in a study of memory CD4+ T cells and cytomegalovirus serostatus. Only in-frame clones appear in the TCRdb table, and some are missing; sequencing was by immunoSEQ multiplex PCR. The table includes 70,000 or so clones, 60% to 80% detected once. The specimen was memory CD4+ T cells from blood. All receptors come from an adult in good health and CMV-seropositive. The CDR3 runs from the conserved cysteine through the conserved F or W. D genes are given only for firm matches. Some rows have no size entry. The others give once, few or many, or a class for an expanded clone.

j_gene: TRBJ2-2
abundance: once
v_gene: TRBV4-1
d_gene: TRBD2
CDR3aa: CASSQVILVAGGSGELFF
CDR3nt: TGCGCCAGCAGCCAAGTTATTTTGGTAGCGGGAGGGAGCGGGGAGCTGTTTTTT

j_gene: TRBJ1-4
abundance: .
v_gene: TRBV27
d_gene: .
CDR3aa: CASRKQGSSEKLFF
CDR3nt: TGTGCCAGCAGAAAACAGGGTTCGAGTGAAAAACTGTTTTTT

j_gene: TRBJ2-1
abundance: once
v_gene: TRBV20-1
d_gene: .
CDR3aa: CSALPNNEQFF
CDR3nt: TGCAGTGCTCTCCCGAACAATGAGCAGTTCTTC

j_gene: TRBJ1-6
abundance: .
v_gene: TRBV6-5
d_gene: TRBD1
CDR3aa: CASSRWDRGYSPLHF
CDR3nt: TGTGCCAGCAGTAGGTGGGACAGGGGATATTCACCCCTCCACTTT

j_gene: TRBJ1-6
abundance: few
v_gene: TRBV7-2
d_gene: .
CDR3aa: CASRQNVEVALHF
CDR3nt: TGTGCCAGCAGACAAAACGTGGAGGTAGCCCTCCACTTT

j_gene: TRBJ1-1
abundance: few
v_gene: TRBV27
d_gene: TRBD1
CDR3aa: CASSLTGRTEAFF
CDR3nt: TGTGCCAGCAGTTTGACAGGGCGAACTGAAGCTTTCTTT

j_gene: TRBJ1-2
abundance: .
v_gene: TRBV28
d_gene: TRBD1
CDR3aa: CASSLQGTGGYTF
CDR3nt: TGTGCCAGCAGTCTACAGGGGACGGGGGGCTACACCTTC

j_gene: TRBJ2-5
abundance: .
v_gene: TRBV5-6
d_gene: .
CDR3aa: CASSLRRQETQYF
CDR3nt: TGTGCCAGCAGCTTGAGGCGGCAAGAGACCCAGTACTTC

j_gene: TRBJ2-1
abundance: once
v_gene: TRBV9
d_gene: TRBD2
CDR3aa: CASSALAGDNNEQFF
CDR3nt: TGTGCCAGCAGCGCCCTAGCGGGAGACAACAATGAGCAGTTCTTC

j_gene: TRBJ2-5
abundance: .
v_gene: TRBV19
d_gene: TRBD2
CDR3aa: CASQTSGSYAQYF
CDR3nt: TGTGCCAGTCAGACTAGCGGGAGTTACGCCCAGTACTTC

j_gene: TRBJ1-1
abundance: .
v_gene: TRBV6-1
d_gene: TRBD1
CDR3aa: CASSESRKTGGSSTEAFF
CDR3nt: TGTGCCAGCAGTGAAAGTAGAAAAACAGGGGGGTCTTCTACTGAAGCTTTCTTT

j_gene: TRBJ2-1
abundance: few
v_gene: TRBV11-2
d_gene: .
CDR3aa: CASSPWELRNEQFF
CDR3nt: TGTGCCAGCAGCCCCTGGGAGTTGCGGAATGAGCAGTTCTTC

j_gene: TRBJ1-5
abundance: .
v_gene: TRBV19
d_gene: .
CDR3aa: CASSIRGGGGSNQPQHF
CDR3nt: TGTGCCAGTAGTATAAGGGGAGGCGGAGGGAGCAATCAGCCCCAGCATTTT

j_gene: TRBJ1-2
abundance: .
v_gene: TRBV19
d_gene: .
CDR3aa: CASSTFEARAYGYTF
CDR3nt: TGTGCCAGTAGTACCTTTGAGGCCCGGGCGTATGGCTACACCTTC

j_gene: TRBJ1-2
abundance: once
v_gene: TRBV19
d_gene: .
CDR3aa: CASSLQAAEYYGYTF
CDR3nt: TGTGCCAGTAGTCTACAGGCGGCGGAGTACTATGGCTACACCTTC

j_gene: TRBJ2-5
abundance: many
v_gene: TRBV5-4
d_gene: .
CDR3aa: CASSFKRSEETQYF
CDR3nt: TGTGCCAGCAGCTTCAAGCGGTCCGAGGAGACCCAGTACTTC

j_gene: TRBJ2-3
abundance: .
v_gene: TRBV29-1
d_gene: .
CDR3aa: CSVCHPGRGTDTQYF
CDR3nt: TGCAGCGTTTGTCACCCGGGCAGGGGCACAGATACGCAGTATTTT

j_gene: TRBJ1-2
abundance: .
v_gene: TRBV2
d_gene: .
CDR3aa: CASSASGAWGYTF
CDR3nt: TGTGCCAGCAGTGCGTCAGGGGCTTGGGGCTACACCTTC

j_gene: TRBJ1-2
abundance: once
v_gene: TRBV25-1
d_gene: .
CDR3aa: CASSDPARLGDGYTF
CDR3nt: TGTGCCAGCAGTGATCCCGCACGTCTGGGAGATGGCTACACCTTC

j_gene: TRBJ2-4
abundance: few
v_gene: TRBV7-2
d_gene: TRBD1
CDR3aa: CASSFPGTGNIQYF
CDR3nt: TGTGCCAGCAGCTTCCCCGGGACAGGAAACATTCAGTACTTC

j_gene: TRBJ1-3
abundance: .
v_gene: TRBV5-1
d_gene: .
CDR3aa: CASSLLSTVAGNTIYF
CDR3nt: TGCGCCAGCAGCTTGTTGAGCACGGTGGCCGGAAACACCATATATTTT

j_gene: TRBJ1-1
abundance: .
v_gene: TRBV18
d_gene: .
CDR3aa: CASSPSAGPSGKAFF
CDR3nt: TGTGCCAGCTCACCCTCGGCGGGGCCGAGCGGGAAAGCTTTCTTT

j_gene: TRBJ2-6
abundance: .
v_gene: TRBV13
d_gene: .
CDR3aa: CASSLSGANVLTF
CDR3nt: TGTGCCAGCAGCTTATCTGGGGCCAACGTCCTGACTTTC

j_gene: TRBJ2-1
abundance: once
v_gene: TRBV6-5
d_gene: .
CDR3aa: CASSYGTGVVNEQFF
CDR3nt: TGTGCCAGCAGTTACGGTACTGGGGTGGTCAATGAGCAGTTCTTC

j_gene: TRBJ1-2
abundance: .
v_gene: TRBV5-1
d_gene: .
CDR3aa: CASSSDGGGYTF
CDR3nt: TGCGCCAGCAGTTCGGACGGGGGTGGCTACACCTTC

j_gene: TRBJ2-5
abundance: .
v_gene: TRBV7-7
d_gene: .
CDR3aa: CASGPTGSETQYF
CDR3nt: TGTGCTAGCGGCCCGACAGGGTCAGAGACCCAGTACTTC

j_gene: TRBJ2-6
abundance: few
v_gene: TRBV7-2
d_gene: .
CDR3aa: CASSLEPSGANVLTF
CDR3nt: TGTGCCAGCAGCTTAGAACCCTCTGGGGCCAACGTCCTGACTTTC

j_gene: TRBJ1-5
abundance: few
v_gene: TRBV30
d_gene: TRBD1
CDR3aa: CAWSTTGQGNQPQHF
CDR3nt: TGTGCCTGGAGTACGACGGGACAGGGCAATCAGCCCCAGCATTTT

j_gene: TRBJ2-3
abundance: .
v_gene: TRBV4-2
d_gene: TRBD2
CDR3aa: CASSQEAAAGAITDTQYF
CDR3nt: TGTGCCAGCAGCCAAGAAGCGGCAGCGGGGGCCATCACAGATACGCAGTATTTT

j_gene: TRBJ1-2
abundance: .
v_gene: TRBV5-6
d_gene: .
CDR3aa: CASSSLTGNYGYTF
CDR3nt: TGTGCCAGCAGCTCCCTCACAGGGAACTATGGCTACACCTTC

j_gene: TRBJ1-3
abundance: .
v_gene: TRBV2
d_gene: .
CDR3aa: CASSREGTALSGNTIYF
CDR3nt: TGTGCCAGCAGCCGCGAGGGGACGGCACTCTCTGGAAACACCATATATTTT

j_gene: TRBJ1-2
abundance: .
v_gene: TRBV5-1
d_gene: .
CDR3aa: CASSSPVGNYGYTF
CDR3nt: TGCGCCAGCAGCTCCCCGGTTGGGAACTATGGCTACACCTTC

j_gene: TRBJ1-1
abundance: .
v_gene: TRBV18
d_gene: .
CDR3aa: CASSPPWGDAMNTEAFF
CDR3nt: TGTGCCAGCTCACCCCCCTGGGGGGACGCTATGAACACTGAAGCTTTCTTT

j_gene: TRBJ1-1
abundance: few
v_gene: TRBV6-1
d_gene: .
CDR3aa: CASRGNVYTEAFF
CDR3nt: TGTGCCAGCAGGGGAAATGTTTACACTGAAGCTTTCTTT

j_gene: TRBJ2-4
abundance: .
v_gene: TRBV27
d_gene: .
CDR3aa: CASSLRPHQQGNIQYF
CDR3nt: TGTGCCAGCAGTTTACGTCCTCACCAACAAGGGAACATTCAGTACTTC

j_gene: TRBJ1-5
abundance: .
v_gene: TRBV25-1
d_gene: TRBD1
CDR3aa: CASSEQGDDSNQPQHF
CDR3nt: TGTGCCAGCAGTGAACAGGGGGACGATAGCAATCAGCCCCAGCATTTT

j_gene: TRBJ1-2
abundance: .
v_gene: TRBV27
d_gene: .
CDR3aa: CASSRTMGSFHGYTF
CDR3nt: TGTGCCAGCAGTCGCACCATGGGGTCCTTTCATGGCTACACCTTC

j_gene: TRBJ2-1
abundance: .
v_gene: TRBV11-2
d_gene: .
CDR3aa: CASSSGRTYNEQFF
CDR3nt: TGTGCCAGCAGCTCCGGACGGACTTACAATGAGCAGTTCTTC

j_gene: TRBJ1-6
abundance: .
v_gene: TRBV5-6
d_gene: .
CDR3aa: CASSLMLFLDSPLHF
CDR3nt: TGTGCCAGCAGCCTAATGCTTTTCCTAGATTCACCCCTCCACTTT

j_gene: TRBJ2-7
abundance: .
v_gene: TRBV15
d_gene: .
CDR3aa: CATSRSGVKSYEQYF
CDR3nt: TGTGCCACCAGCAGGTCGGGGGTAAAATCCTACGAGCAGTACTTC

j_gene: TRBJ1-5
abundance: .
v_gene: TRBV7-2
d_gene: .
CDR3aa: CASSLVNQPQHF
CDR3nt: TGTGCCAGCAGCTTAGTTAATCAGCCCCAGCATTTT

j_gene: TRBJ1-2
abundance: .
v_gene: TRBV28
d_gene: .
CDR3aa: CASSLTLTDGYTF
CDR3nt: TGTGCCAGCAGTTTGACCCTCACTGATGGCTACACCTTC

j_gene: TRBJ1-2
abundance: .
v_gene: TRBV7-2
d_gene: TRBD1
CDR3aa: CASSRQGAGYGYTF
CDR3nt: TGTGCCAGCAGCCGGCAGGGGGCGGGCTATGGCTACACCTTC

j_gene: TRBJ2-5
abundance: few
v_gene: TRBV14
d_gene: TRBD2
CDR3aa: CASSRLAGAETQYF
CDR3nt: TGTGCCAGCAGCCGACTAGCGGGGGCAGAGACCCAGTACTTC

j_gene: TRBJ1-2
abundance: .
v_gene: TRBV19
d_gene: TRBD1
CDR3aa: CASSPPQGRKSNYGYTF
CDR3nt: TGTGCCAGTAGTCCCCCACAGGGGAGGAAGTCTAACTATGGCTACACCTTC

j_gene: TRBJ2-1
abundance: few
v_gene: TRBV27
d_gene: TRBD1
CDR3aa: CASSTRTGEEQFF
CDR3nt: TGTGCCAGCAGTACCCGGACAGGGGAAGAGCAGTTCTTC

j_gene: TRBJ2-7
abundance: .
v_gene: TRBV18
d_gene: .
CDR3aa: CASSPTAHEQYF
CDR3nt: TGTGCCAGCTCACCCACAGCCCACGAGCAGTACTTC

j_gene: TRBJ1-1
abundance: .
v_gene: TRBV28
d_gene: .
CDR3aa: CASSLWGSTEAFF
CDR3nt: TGTGCCAGCAGTTTGTGGGGGAGTACTGAAGCTTTCTTT

j_gene: TRBJ1-3
abundance: .
v_gene: TRBV27
d_gene: TRBD1
CDR3aa: CASSRQGRSGSGNTIYF
CDR3nt: TGTGCCAGCAGTCGACAGGGGCGGTCAGGATCTGGAAACACCATATATTTT

j_gene: TRBJ2-2
abundance: .
v_gene: TRBV27
d_gene: TRBD1
CDR3aa: CASSGRQGTGELFF
CDR3nt: TGTGCCAGCAGTGGGCGACAGGGGACCGGGGAGCTGTTTTTT

j_gene: TRBJ1-5
abundance: .
v_gene: TRBV19
d_gene: TRBD1
CDR3aa: CASSRGQSGGQPQHF
CDR3nt: TGTGCCAGTAGTAGGGGACAGAGTGGGGGGCAGCCCCAGCATTTT

j_gene: TRBJ1-5
abundance: few
v_gene: TRBV19
d_gene: .
CDR3aa: CASSLGLYSNQPQHF
CDR3nt: TGTGCCAGTAGCCTCGGACTCTATAGCAATCAGCCCCAGCATTTT